This passage covers 27 T cell receptor beta chains from one sample sequenced in a study of blood T cell repertoires in COVID-19. Repertoires were generated with immunoSEQ multiplex PCR, while TCRdb's copy carries only in-frame clones and drops some. The table lists 100,000 to 150,000 clones, 60% to 75% of them singletons. The sample taken for sequencing was peripheral blood. Receptors were obtained from an older woman with acute or convalescent COVID-19.

The rearrangement joins TRBV27 to TRBJ2-2, with 9 bases aligning to TRBD2. Germline lookup yields CDR1 MNHEY and CDR2 SMNVEV (reference sequence). The CDR3 totals 18 residues. Germline trimming cut 3 bases from V and 3 bases from J; bases unmatched to any gene: 11. The CDR3 DNA sequence: TGTGCCAGCAGTTTTCTAGCCAGCGGGGGGCAATACACCGGGGAGCTGTTTTTT. Protein: CASSFLASGGQYTGELFF.

This clone has more than one count but fewer than ten. V is TRBV28 and J is TRBJ2-1, with 10 bases lining up with TRBD2. With 6 bases clipped from V and 9 bases from J, the junction kept 11 bases outside the gene matches. The CDR3 extends over 15 amino acids. Germline CDR1 MDHEN, CDR2 SYDVKM. CDR3 sequence (DNA): TGTGCCAGCAGGACTCTAGCGGGAGTTGGAAGTGAGCAGTTCTTC. This encodes CASRTLAGVGSEQFF.

The V and J genes are TRBV27 and TRBJ2-3; tentative D call: TRBD2 (5 bases). With 3 bases removed from V and 1 base from J, the gap between germline ends came to 11 bases. The germline V gene encodes CDR1 MNHEY and CDR2 SMNVEV (reference sequence). This CDR3 has 15 amino acids. The CDR3 nucleotides are TGTGCCAGCAGTTTGGGGAGTCACGGCACAGATACGCAGTATTTT. It encodes CASSLGSHGTDTQYF.

The chain employs TRBV18 and TRBJ2-7; maybe TRBD2 (5 bases). V dropped 4 bases and J dropped 1 base, with 8 bases sitting between them. The CDR3 loop spans 13 amino acids. CDR1 is KGHSH and CDR2 is LQKENI in the germline V gene. The CDR3 reads CASSLASSYEQYF. The CDR3 DNA sequence: TGTGCCAGCTCACTAGCGAGTTCCTACGAGCAGTACTTC.

This chain uses TRBV5-1 with TRBJ1-1; 9 bases match TRBD1. With V trimmed by 4 bases and J by 0 bases, 7 bases remained unmatched. Germline CDR1 is SGHRS and CDR2 is YFSETQ. This CDR3 has 16 residues. The CDR3 DNA sequence: TGCGCCAGCAGCCCAGGACAGGGGCCCGTGAACACTGAAGCTTTCTTT. Translation gives CASSPGQGPVNTEAFF.

The rearrangement joins TRBV7-2 to TRBJ2-7; 7 nucleotides line up with TRBD2. This CDR3 spans 15 amino acids. V lost 3 bases to trimming and J lost 3 bases; unmatched junction nucleotides: 8. Germline V gene lookup returns CDR1 SGHTA and CDR2 FQGNSA. The CDR3 DNA reads TGTGCCAGCAGCTTCCGAGCTAGCGGAGTCTACGAGCAGTACTTC. It codes for CASSFRASGVYEQYF.

The gene calls are TRBV11-2 and TRBJ2-3; D possibly corresponds to TRBD2 (6 bases). The CDR3 totals 14 residues. Germline V gene data show CDR1 as SGHAT and CDR2 as FQNNGV. V was shortened by 2 bases and J by 4 bases, with 10 bases between the two germline ends. DNA for the CDR3: TGTGCCAGCAGCTTAACCGGGAGCGCAGATACGCAGTATTTT. Protein product: CASSLTGSADTQYF. Complete variable domain (other parts from reference TRBV11-2 and TRBJ2-3): EAGVAQSPRYKIIEKRQSVAFWCNPISGHATLYWYQQILGQGPKLLIQFQNNGVVDDSQLPKDRFSAERLKGVDSTLKIQPAKLEDSAVYLCASSLTGSADTQYFGPGTRLTVL.

This clone was picked up a small number of times. This chain uses TRBV15 with TRBJ1-2; 8 bases match TRBD1. Trimming took 1 base from V and 2 from J; bases not matched to a gene: 6. Germline V gene sequence: CDR1 LNHNV, CDR2 YYDKDF (reference sequence). The CDR3 sequence is 16 residues long. CDR3 residues: CATSRGPGQVNYGYTF. CDR3 in DNA: TGTGCCACCAGCAGAGGCCCGGGACAGGTGAACTATGGCTACACCTTC.

The chain has TRBV7-9 and TRBJ2-3; D perhaps matches TRBD2 (6 bases). Trimming removed 5 bases at V and 2 bases at J, with 11 bases between. CDR3 length: 14 residues. The V gene's germline CDR1 is SEHNR and CDR2 FQNEAQ (reference sequence). CDR3: CASSLGGLTDTQYF. CDR3 nucleotide sequence: TGTGCCAGCAGCCTCGGGGGACTCACAGATACGCAGTATTTT.

This clone turned up a few times. V and J are TRBV28 and TRBJ1-2, with 7 nucleotides matching TRBD1. This CDR3 comprises 16 residues. Germline CDR1 and CDR2: MDHEN and SYDVKM. The V segment lost 8 bases and the J segment 0 bases; nucleotides outside the gene matches: 12. The CDR3, as DNA: TGTGCCAGCGATAGACTCGGGACAGCTTCTAACTATGGCTACACCTTC. Amino acids: CASDRLGTASNYGYTF.

This CDR3 reads CASSYSDRAGDTQYF. The CDR3 DNA follows: TGTGCCAGCAGTTACTCTGACAGGGCAGGGGATACGCAGTATTTT. This rearrangement joins TRBV6-5 to TRBJ2-3; 7 nucleotides align to TRBD1. Germline CDR1 is MNHEY and CDR2 is SVGAGI. CDR3 length: 15 residues. The trim removed 0 bases at V and 6 bases at J, leaving 6 bases unmatched.

The genes are TRBV18 and TRBJ2-4; 9 bases match TRBD1. V trimming: 0 bases; J trimming: 4 bases; junction bases outside the gene matches: 1. This CDR3 spans 15 amino acids. Germline values: CDR1 KGHSH, CDR2 LQKENI. The CDR3 region is CASSPPDRGKNIQYF. DNA for the CDR3: TGTGCCAGCTCACCACCGGACAGGGGAAAAAACATTCAGTACTTC. Based on the CDR3 plus reference TRBV18 and TRBJ2-4, the full variable domain is NAGVMQNPRHLVRRRGQEARLRCSPMKGHSHVYWYRQLPEEGLKFMVYLQKENIIDESGMPKERFSAEFPKEGPSILRIQQVVRGDSAAYFCASSPPDRGKNIQYFGAGTRLSVL.

This clone was seen only a few times. The chain is built from TRBV19 and TRBJ2-5, with 7 bases lining up with TRBD2. CDR1 is LNHDA, CDR2 SQIVND, per germline (reference sequence). With V trimmed by 5 bases and J by 2 bases, 8 bases remained unmatched. The CDR3 covers 15 residues. The CDR3 reads CASSAQAGWQETQYF. As DNA, the CDR3 is TGTGCCAGTAGTGCCCAAGCGGGGTGGCAAGAGACCCAGTACTTC.

V gene TRBV27 combines with J gene TRBJ1-2, with 8 bases fitting TRBD1. The CDR3 is made up of 13 amino acids. Germline trimming cut 3 bases from V and 8 bases from J; bases unmatched to any gene: 5. Germline lookup yields CDR1 MNHEY and CDR2 SMNVEV (reference sequence). CDR3 sequence reads: CASSFSGGAGYTF. DNA of the CDR3: TGTGCCAGCAGTTTCTCAGGGGGCGCGGGCTACACCTTC.

The chain employs TRBV27 and TRBJ1-6; 9 bases agree with TRBD1. The V segment lost 5 bases and the J segment 4 bases; nucleotides outside the gene matches: 9. CDR1 and CDR2 (germline): MNHEY, SMNVEV (reference sequence). The CDR3 length is 17 residues. The CDR3 region is CASSRTPGQGYNSPLHF. The DNA of the CDR3 is TGTGCCAGCAGTCGAACCCCGGGACAGGGATATAATTCACCCCTCCACTTT.

This clone has a single count. This rearrangement joins TRBV5-4 to TRBJ1-6, with a tentative D call TRBD1 (6 bases). V was pared by 5 bases and J by 5 bases, with 17 bases between. The germline gives CDR1 SGHNT, CDR2 YYREEE (reference sequence). CDR3 length: 16 amino acids. Here the CDR3 DNA reads TGTGCCAGCAGATCGGGGGGGGGACACAATAATTCACCCCTCCACTTT. Amino acid sequence: CASRSGGGHNNSPLHF. The whole variable domain, remainder taken from reference TRBV5-4 and TRBJ1-6, is ETGVTQSPTHLIKTRGQQVTLRCSSQSGHNTVSWYQQALGQGPQFIFQYYREEENGRGNFPPRFSGLQFPNYSSELNVNALELDDSALYLCASRSGGGHNNSPLHFGNGTRLTVT.

The chain couples TRBV6-6 to TRBJ2-7; D may be TRBD2 (6 bases). The CDR3 runs 13 residues. Per the germline V gene, CDR1 is MNHNY and CDR2 is SVGAGI (reference sequence). V lost 4 bases, J lost 4 bases, and 11 bases lay in between. The CDR3 spells CASSFLGRYEQYF. The CDR3 DNA reads as TGTGCCAGCAGTTTCCTGGGGAGGTACGAGCAGTACTTC.

The J gene is TRBJ1-1, the V gene TRBV6-5, with 9 positions matching TRBD1. The CDR3 contains 15 residues. Germline V gene lookup returns CDR1 MNHEY and CDR2 SVGAGI. V shed 4 bases and J 1 base; nucleotides not matched to a gene: 4. DNA of the CDR3: TGTGCCAGCAGTTCATGGACAGGGGAGAACACTGAAGCTTTCTTT. It codes for CASSSWTGENTEAFF.

Comment on this clone: At one end the junction does not follow the germline gene, possibly because of a read error. The rearrangement joins TRBV14 to TRBJ2-5, with D perhaps matching TRBD1 (5 bases). Looked up from germline, CDR1 is SGHDN and CDR2 is FVKESK. The length of the CDR3 is 13 residues. The CDR3 is CASSQDLGYRQNF. The CDR3 nucleotides read TGTGCCAGCAGCCAAGATTTGGGATATCGACAGAACTTC.

The chain is built from TRBV10-3 and TRBJ2-1, with D possibly TRBD2 on 5 matching bases. V dropped 4 bases and J dropped 0 bases, with 13 bases sitting between them. Germline CDR1 ENHRY, CDR2 SYGVKD. The CDR3 has 16 amino acids. DNA for the CDR3: TGTGCCATCAGTGTGAATAAAGGGAGCTCCTACAATGAGCAGTTCTTC. Translated, it gives CAISVNKGSSYNEQFF.

This rearrangement joins TRBV6-5 to TRBJ2-1; D is perhaps TRBD1 (6 bases). The V end was cut by 0 bases, the J end by 5 bases, with 8 bases between. The germline V gene encodes CDR1 MNHEY and CDR2 SVGAGI. The CDR3 is made up of 14 amino acids. CDR3: CASSYSGAHNEQFF. CDR3 coding DNA: TGTGCCAGCAGTTACTCGGGGGCCCACAATGAGCAGTTCTTC.

This clone was picked up a small number of times. The rearrangement joins TRBV6-1 to TRBJ1-2; 7 bases line up with TRBD1. CDR1 and CDR2 from the germline V gene are MNHNS and SASEGT. The ends lost 1 base at V and 4 bases at J; junction bases unmatched: 6. CDR3 length: 15 residues. CDR3 coding DNA: TGTGCCAGCAGTGAAGGGGGCAGGGGGGCCTATGGCTACACCTTC. Translated, it gives CASSEGGRGAYGYTF.

This chain uses TRBV19 with TRBJ1-2, with D hard to call. This CDR3 comprises 12 residues. CDR1 is LNHDA, CDR2 SQIVND, per germline (reference sequence). The ends were cut back, 6 bases at V and 7 bases at J, with 12 bases in the middle. The CDR3 loop is CASRSREGGYTF. DNA of the CDR3: TGTGCCAGTAGATCCCGGGAGGGTGGCTACACCTTC. Filled out from reference TRBV19 and TRBJ1-2, the complete variable domain reads DGGITQSPKYLFRKEGQNVTLSCEQNLNHDAMYWYRQDPGQGLRLIYYSQIVNDFQKGDIAEGYSVSREKKESFPLTVTSAQKNPTAFYLCASRSREGGYTFGSGTRLTVV.

V and J are TRBV19 and TRBJ2-7, with 9 bases matching TRBD1. J gave up 2 bases and V 2 bases, and 4 bases lay outside the gene matches. Germline V CDR1 and CDR2: LNHDA, SQIVND (reference sequence). The CDR3 totals 15 residues. This CDR3 is CASSISGQGTYEQYF. CDR3 sequence (DNA): TGTGCCAGTAGTATATCGGGACAGGGTACCTACGAGCAGTACTTC.

In regard to this clone: Mismatch with germline at one junction end may stem from a read error. The CDR3 spells CSARSTGTPIF. The CDR3 nucleotides read TGCAGTGCTCGATCAACCGGGACTCCGATCTTC. This chain uses TRBV20-1 with TRBJ2-1; TRBD2 might be the D (6 bases). Germline loops: CDR1 DFQATT, CDR2 SNEGSKA (reference sequence). The CDR3 totals 11 residues.

The table lists this clone with a few counts. This chain joins TRBV9 and TRBJ2-3; 14 bases map to TRBD2. The CDR3 sequence is 16 residues long. CDR1 and CDR2 from the germline V gene are SGDLS and YYNGEE. V shed 7 bases, J shed 4 bases, and the junction held 8 bases outside the gene matches. CDR3 DNA: TGTGCCAGCGCCAGACTAGCGGGAGGGATGGCAGATACGCAGTATTTT. It yields the protein CASARLAGGMADTQYF. The full variable domain, rest sourced from reference TRBV9 and TRBJ2-3, is DSGVTQTPKHLITATGQRVTLRCSPRSGDLSVYWYQQSLDQGLQFLIQYYNGEERAKGNILERFSAQQFPDLHSELNLSSLELGDSALYFCASARLAGGMADTQYFGPGTRLTVL.

This chain connects TRBV28 to TRBJ2-4; TRBD1 matches at 7 bases. CDR3 length equals 14 residues. The V segment lost 6 bases and the J segment 3 bases; nucleotides outside the gene matches: 5. Germline V gene sequence: CDR1 MDHEN, CDR2 SYDVKM. The CDR3 nucleotides read TGTGCCAGCAGCCCGGGACAGCACAAAAACATTCAGTACTTC. This gives the protein CASSPGQHKNIQYF.